This T cell receptor (beta chain) was identified in a study of blood T cells in healthy people across ages. Together with a sample-barcoded 5' primer, a J-beta primer mix was included in a second PCR lasting about 6 to 11 cycles. A minimum of 2.5 million CDR3-containing paired-end reads was obtained for each sample. TCRdb processed the 5' RACE reads anew with MiXCR; each CDR3 protein has one entry. The data hold over 700,000 distinct CDR3 sequences, with roughly 50% observed a single time. Turning to this clonotype: What it recognizes is unknown.

Study-level results: Estimated diversity, derived from one million T cells, was regarded as an underestimate.

CDR1 LNHDA and CDR2 SQIVND come from the germline V gene (reference sequence). This CDR3 has 13 amino acids. Trimming removed 8 bases from V and 5 bases from J, with 13 bases in between. This sequence joins TRBV19 and TRBJ2-1; D is possibly TRBD1 or TRBD2 (6 bases each). This receptor was identified in a man older than 75 in good health. Sequenced material: blood. Written as DNA, the CDR3 is TGTGCCAGTGGGGGGCAGGGAAACAATGAGCAGTTCTTC. This translates into CASGGQGNNEQFF.